These 30 T cell receptor beta chains share one sample of origin, sequenced in a study of response to subunit inactivated influenza vaccine. MiXCR, run by TCRdb on the RT-PCR reads, gives a single entry per CDR3 protein. The profile shows more than 600,000 distinct CDR3 sequences, around 18% of them singletons. The starting material was PBMCs from blood, obtained less than 6 days after vaccination. These receptor sequences come from a man in his fifties who received an inactivated influenza vaccine.

The sample holds a few counts of this clonotype. The chain combines TRBV5-1 with TRBJ2-3, with 10 bases fitting TRBD1. The CDR3 runs 16 residues. Per the germline V gene, CDR1 is SGHRS and CDR2 is YFSETQ. V lost 4 bases and J lost 1; bases outside the gene matches: 6. CDR3 protein: CASSPEGTGGTDTQYF. The CDR3 DNA follows: TGCGCCAGCAGCCCGGAGGGGACAGGGGGCACAGATACGCAGTATTTT.

The genes are TRBV20-1 and TRBJ2-1, with 8 positions matching TRBD2. The trim removed 2 bases at V and 6 bases at J, leaving 12 bases unmatched. This CDR3 is 16 amino acids long. Germline V gives CDR1 DFQATT, CDR2 SNEGSKA (reference sequence). The CDR3 bases are TGCAGTGCTAGAAACTTTCAGCGGGAGTCTCTCAATGAGCAGTTCTTC. Translated: CSARNFQRESLNEQFF.

The V call is TRBV20-1, the J call TRBJ2-7; TRBD1 is a possible D gene (5 bases). Trimming removed 2 bases from V and 0 bases from J, with 8 bases in between. From germline, CDR1 is DFQATT and CDR2 SNEGSKA (reference sequence). This CDR3 has 13 residues. CDR3 sequence reads: CSARTGFSYEQYF. The CDR3 DNA follows: TGCAGTGCTAGAACAGGATTCTCCTACGAGCAGTACTTC.

This clonotype occurred a few times. The chain couples TRBV4-3 to TRBJ2-2, with D uncertain. The germline CDR1 and CDR2 sequences are LGHNA and YSLEER. The CDR3 loop spans 15 amino acids. V shed 2 bases and J shed 4 bases, with 11 bases lying between them. CDR3 loop: CASSQHAGGTGELFF. CDR3 in DNA: TGCGCCAGCAGCCAACACGCCGGCGGCACCGGGGAGCTGTTTTTT.

The J gene is TRBJ2-4, the V gene TRBV12-3 or TRBV12-4; the D is unclear. Trimming removed 0 bases at V and 5 bases at J, with 8 bases between. The CDR3 has 14 amino acids. This chain's CDR3 is CASSLAGSENIQYF. The CDR3 DNA follows: TGTGCCAGCAGTTTAGCGGGATCGGAAAACATTCAGTACTTC.

At least ten counts were recorded for this clonotype. The chain employs TRBV10-3 and TRBJ2-7, with D perhaps TRBD1 or TRBD2 (7 bases each). V lost 6 bases, J lost 7 bases, and 19 bases lay in between. CDR1 is ENHRY and CDR2 is SYGVKD in the germline V gene. The CDR3 extends over 14 amino acids. The CDR3 loop is CAIRAGTAGGEQYF. CDR3 DNA sequence: TGTGCCATCAGGGCAGGGACAGCCGGGGGGGAGCAGTACTTC.

The chain carries TRBV3-1 and TRBJ1-6, with 7 bases matching TRBD1. Germline-derived CDR1 and CDR2 are LGHDT and YNNKEL (reference sequence). This CDR3 region has 16 residues. V shed 4 bases and J 0 bases; nucleotides not matched to a gene: 3. CDR3 amino acids: CASSRQGFSYNSPLHF. The CDR3 DNA reads TGTGCCAGCAGCCGACAGGGATTCTCCTATAATTCACCCCTCCACTTT. Full variable domain (rest looked up from reference TRBV3-1 and TRBJ1-6): DTAVSQTPKYLVTQMGNDKSIKCEQNLGHDTMYWYKQDSKKFLKIMFSYNNKELIINETVPNRFSPKSPDKAHLNLHINSLELGDSAVYFCASSRQGFSYNSPLHFGNGTRLTVT.

The genes are TRBV20-1 and TRBJ2-1; D not resolved. The CDR3 loop spans 13 amino acids. The V and J ends lost 0 bases and 8 bases respectively, with 11 bases between them. Germline loops: CDR1 DFQATT, CDR2 SNEGSKA (reference sequence). CDR3 sequence: CSARDLGRDEQFF. The CDR3 DNA follows: TGCAGTGCTAGAGATCTGGGCCGGGATGAGCAGTTCTTC.

This clonotype has a handful of counts. The chain employs TRBV10-3 and TRBJ1-2; TRBD1 matches 10 bases. The CDR3 has 15 residues. Trimming removed 5 bases from V and 7 bases from J; junction bases left unmatched: 10. Germline values: CDR1 ENHRY, CDR2 SYGVKD. CDR3 in DNA: TGTGCCATCAGTTGGGGGATTGGGACAGGGGTTGGCTACACCTTC. Its protein product is CAISWGIGTGVGYTF.

This clonotype was observed a handful of times. This chain links TRBV10-3 with TRBJ2-3, with D perhaps being TRBD1 or TRBD2 (5 bases each). The length of the CDR3 is 15 residues. Trimming removed 4 bases from V and 1 base from J, with 12 bases in between. CDR1 and CDR2 from the germline V gene are ENHRY and SYGVKD. The CDR3 region has the DNA TGTGCCATCAGTGTGGGCCGAGGGGGCACAGATACGCAGTATTTT. Translated: CAISVGRGGTDTQYF.

In this sample, this clonotype turned up a few times. The chain combines TRBV4-2 with TRBJ2-5, with 15 bases aligning to TRBD2. The CDR3 length is 18 residues. CDR1 and CDR2 from the germline V gene are LGHNA and YNFKEQ. V gave up 4 bases and J gave up 0 bases; unmatched junction bases: 6. The CDR3 DNA reads TGTGCCAGCAGCCGTGGACTAGCGGGAGGGCCATACCAAGAGACCCAGTACTTC. It translates to CASSRGLAGGPYQETQYF.

The genes are TRBV20-1 and TRBJ2-5; 12 nucleotides match TRBD2. V lost 4 bases to trimming and J lost 1 base; unmatched junction nucleotides: 4. The CDR3 runs to 15 residues. Germline V lookup: CDR1 DFQATT, CDR2 SNEGSKA (reference sequence). CDR3 sequence reads: CSAIRLAGAQETQYF. The CDR3 DNA reads TGCAGTGCTATTCGACTAGCGGGGGCCCAAGAGACCCAGTACTTC.

This clonotype occurred a few times. V is TRBV20-1 and J is TRBJ2-3; the D gene is possibly TRBD1 (5 bases). The CDR3 length is 13 residues. The V end lost 5 bases, the J end lost 4 bases, and 13 bases lay between the germline ends. Germline V gene sequence: CDR1 DFQATT, CDR2 SNEGSKA (reference sequence). CDR3 in amino acids: CSARIRGPDTQYF. The DNA for the CDR3 is TGCAGTGCTCGGATAAGGGGCCCAGATACGCAGTATTTT.

This clonotype was detected many times. The chain joins TRBV5-1 to TRBJ2-1; no firm D call. The CDR3 extends over 14 amino acids. Germline values: CDR1 SGHRS, CDR2 YFSETQ. V gave up 0 bases and J gave up 7 bases, with 11 bases separating them. CDR3 loop: CASSLGTQVNEQFF. CDR3 nucleotide sequence: TGCGCCAGCAGCTTGGGAACCCAGGTGAATGAGCAGTTCTTC. The variable domain in full, with the rest retrieved from reference TRBV5-1 and TRBJ2-1, is KAGVTQTPRYLIKTRGQQVTLSCSPISGHRSVSWYQQTPGQGLQFLFEYFSETQRNKGNFPGRFSGRQFSNSRSEMNVSTLELGDSALYLCASSLGTQVNEQFFGPGTRLTVL.

Many counts were recorded for this clonotype. The chain combines TRBV20-1 with TRBJ2-5; TRBD2 aligns across 10 bases. Looked up from germline, CDR1 is DFQATT and CDR2 is SNEGSKA (reference sequence). CDR3 length equals 15 residues. With 3 bases clipped from V and 5 bases from J, the junction kept 9 bases outside the gene matches. CDR3 loop: CSARWASGRVETQYF. The CDR3 DNA sequence: TGCAGTGCTAGGTGGGCTAGCGGGAGAGTGGAGACCCAGTACTTC.

The chain carries TRBV25-1 and TRBJ2-1, with D maybe TRBD2 (6 bases). Looked up from germline, CDR1 is MGHDK and CDR2 is SYGVNS. The CDR3 consists of 15 residues. The germline V and J ends were trimmed by 0 bases and 5 bases, with 11 bases remaining between them. The CDR3 bases are TGTGCCAGCAGTGAATATGGAGGGGTTAACAATGAGCAGTTCTTC. It codes for CASSEYGGVNNEQFF.

V and J are TRBV27 and TRBJ1-2, with D possibly matching TRBD1 (6 bases). Trimming cost V 4 bases and J 4 bases, with 13 bases left between them. The CDR3 consists of 14 residues. Germline V gene sequence: CDR1 MNHEY, CDR2 SMNVEV (reference sequence). For the CDR3, the DNA is TGTGCCAGCAGTTCCGAGCCAGGGGCCTATGGCTACACCTTC. This codes for CASSSEPGAYGYTF.

The chain combines TRBV20-1 with TRBJ2-3, with TRBD2 matching 9 bases. Germline-derived CDR1 and CDR2 are DFQATT and SNEGSKA (reference sequence). The CDR3 is 13 residues long. The CDR3 DNA sequence: TGCAGCAGTCGTCTAGCGGGGATAGATACGCAGTATTTT. This codes for CSSRLAGIDTQYF.

This clonotype was counted a few times. The J gene is TRBJ2-1, the V gene TRBV5-6, with TRBD2 matching 10 bases. The CDR3 loop spans 15 amino acids. Germline V CDR1 and CDR2: SGHDT, YYEEEE. J was trimmed by 7 bases and V by 0 bases; bases with no gene match: 4. The CDR3 here is CASSLAVLAGNEQFF. CDR3 nucleotides: TGTGCCAGCAGCTTGGCCGTACTAGCGGGGAATGAGCAGTTCTTC.

The gene calls are TRBV29-1 and TRBJ2-7, with 8 bases lining up with TRBD2. V lost 0 bases to trimming and J lost 4 bases; unmatched junction nucleotides: 8. CDR3 length: 15 amino acids. Germline V lookup: CDR1 SQVTM, CDR2 ANQGSEA. CDR3 nucleotides: TGCAGCGTTGAAGATGGAGGGCGGGGGGTTTACGAGCAGTACTTC. It is translated as CSVEDGGRGVYEQYF.

The rearrangement joins TRBV7-9 to TRBJ1-4; D ambiguous. Germline lookup yields CDR1 SEHNR and CDR2 FQNEAQ (reference sequence). V lost 4 bases to trimming and J lost 8 bases, with 17 bases between them. The CDR3 totals 15 residues. The chain's CDR3 is CASSSDGPGGEKLFF. In DNA form, the CDR3 reads TGTGCCAGCAGCTCAGACGGACCGGGAGGCGAAAAACTGTTTTTT.

This clonotype was detected only a few times. V gene TRBV9 combines with J gene TRBJ1-1, with TRBD1 identical over 8 bases. V gave up 2 bases and J gave up 1 base; unmatched junction bases: 7. The CDR3 runs 16 residues. The germline CDR1 and CDR2 sequences are SGDLS and YYNGEE. As DNA, the CDR3 is TGTGCCAGCAGCGTGGGACAGGTAATCCAGAACACTGAAGCTTTCTTT. It yields the protein CASSVGQVIQNTEAFF.

V gene TRBV24-1 combines with J gene TRBJ2-2, with D hard to call. Germline CDR1 reads KGHDR; CDR2 reads SFDVKD. V was trimmed by 0 bases and J by 0 bases, leaving 10 bases between them. The CDR3 is 17 amino acids. CDR3 protein: CATSDLGRTSNTGELFF. The CDR3, as DNA: TGTGCCACCAGTGATTTGGGCCGAACCTCGAACACCGGGGAGCTGTTTTTT.

This clonotype was seen a few times. The V call is TRBV12-3 or TRBV12-4, the J call TRBJ2-6, with D perhaps matching TRBD1 (6 bases). The CDR3 has 15 amino acids. V was trimmed by 6 bases and J by 2 bases, leaving 11 bases between them. Here the CDR3 DNA reads TGTGCCAGCAGAGCCAGGGGAGCTGGGGCCAACGTCCTGACTTTC. This encodes CASRARGAGANVLTF.

This clonotype has more than one count but fewer than ten. The chain has TRBV5-1 and TRBJ2-1, with 8 bases aligning to TRBD1. Germline CDR1 is SGHRS and CDR2 is YFSETQ. The length of the CDR3 is 15 residues. V lost 7 bases, J lost 3 bases, and 9 bases stayed unmatched. CDR3 nucleotide sequence: TGCGCCAGCCGAATTGGAACAGGGGGCTACAATGAGCAGTTCTTC. Protein sequence: CASRIGTGGYNEQFF.

The chain uses TRBV5-1 and TRBJ2-7; 8 bases are shared with TRBD1. V shed 4 bases, J shed 7 bases, and the junction held 7 bases outside the gene matches. The germline V gene has CDR1 SGHRS and CDR2 YFSETQ. The CDR3 sequence is 13 residues long. The chain's CDR3 is CASSVDRGEEQYF. For the CDR3, the DNA is TGCGCCAGCAGCGTAGACAGGGGAGAGGAGCAGTACTTC.

The chain combines TRBV7-2 with TRBJ2-7; no reliable D call. The CDR3 covers 14 residues. The germline CDR1 and CDR2 sequences are SGHTA and FQGNSA. Trimming left V 5 bases short and J 2 bases short, with 13 bases between. CDR3 DNA sequence: TGTGCCAGCAGCCCCATTGGGCTAGCCTACGAGCAGTACTTC. Its protein is CASSPIGLAYEQYF. The entire variable domain, with the rest obtained from reference TRBV7-2 and TRBJ2-7, is as follows: GAGVSQSPSNKVTEKGKDVELRCDPISGHTALYWYRQSLGQGLEFLIYFQGNSAPDKSGLPSDRFSAERTGGSVSTLTIQRTQQEDSAVYLCASSPIGLAYEQYFGPGTRLTVT.

This clonotype was detected a few times. The chain joins TRBV7-2 to TRBJ2-5; the D gene is possibly TRBD1 (6 bases). Between the trimmed V and J ends, which lost 1 base and 0 bases, there was a span of 15 bases. Germline V gene lookup returns CDR1 SGHTA and CDR2 FQGNSA. The CDR3 loop spans 17 amino acids. CDR3 loop: CASSLGVGRGNQETQYF. CDR3 nucleotide sequence: TGTGCCAGCAGCTTAGGGGTGGGCAGGGGCAACCAAGAGACCCAGTACTTC.

This clonotype was observed many times. The CDR3 here is CASSFRAGDQETQYF. DNA of the CDR3: TGCGCCAGCAGCTTTCGGGCAGGGGACCAAGAGACCCAGTACTTC. The chain uses TRBV5-1 and TRBJ2-5; a weak D match, TRBD1 (6 bases). Trimming removed 2 bases at V and 0 bases at J, with 11 bases between. CDR3 length equals 15 residues. Germline V gives CDR1 SGHRS, CDR2 YFSETQ.

This clonotype has only a few counts. This rearrangement joins TRBV13 to TRBJ2-1, with no clear D. With 1 base removed from V and 0 bases from J, the gap between germline ends came to 10 bases. Per the germline V gene, CDR1 is PRHDT and CDR2 is FYEKMQ (reference sequence). There are 16 residues in the CDR3. The DNA for the CDR3 is TGTGCCAGCAGCTTAGTCGGCCAGACCTCCTACAATGAGCAGTTCTTC. This codes for CASSLVGQTSYNEQFF.